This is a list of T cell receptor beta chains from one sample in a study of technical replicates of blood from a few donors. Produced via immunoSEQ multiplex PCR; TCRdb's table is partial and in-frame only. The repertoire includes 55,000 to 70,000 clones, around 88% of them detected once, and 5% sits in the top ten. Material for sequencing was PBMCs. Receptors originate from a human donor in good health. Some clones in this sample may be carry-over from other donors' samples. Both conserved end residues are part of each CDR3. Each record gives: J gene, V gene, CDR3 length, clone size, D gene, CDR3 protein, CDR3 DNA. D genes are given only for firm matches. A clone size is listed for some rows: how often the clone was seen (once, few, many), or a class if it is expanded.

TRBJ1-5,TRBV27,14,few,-,CASSPTVSNQPQHF,TGTGCCAGCAGTCCGACAGTTAGCAATCAGCCCCAGCATTTT
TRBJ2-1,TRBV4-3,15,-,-,CASSQGTDSYNEQFF,TGCGCCAGCAGCCAAGGGACAGACTCCTACAATGAGCAGTTCTTC
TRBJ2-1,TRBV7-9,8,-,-,CASSPEFF,TGTGCCAGCAGCCCGGAGTTCTTC
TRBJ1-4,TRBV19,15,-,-,CASRSGAATNEKLFF,TGTGCCAGTAGGTCTGGGGCGGCAACTAATGAAAAACTGTTTTTT
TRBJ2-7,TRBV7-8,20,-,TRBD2,CASSGLGRSGGIKSSYEQYF,TGTGCCAGCAGCGGGTTGGGACGTAGCGGGGGGATAAAAAGCTCCTACGAGCAGTACTTC
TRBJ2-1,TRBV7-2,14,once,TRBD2,CASSLVGGANEQFF,TGTGCCAGCAGCTTAGTCGGGGGGGCGAATGAGCAGTTCTTC
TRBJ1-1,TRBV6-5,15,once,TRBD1,CASSRTGEGNTEAFF,TGTGCCAGCAGTAGGACAGGGGAAGGGAACACTGAAGCTTTCTTT
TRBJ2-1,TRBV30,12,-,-,CAWTDSHNEQFF,TGTGCCTGGACCGACTCCCACAATGAGCAGTTCTTC
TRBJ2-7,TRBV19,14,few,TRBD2,CASSMGLAGNEQYF,TGTGCCAGTAGTATGGGGCTAGCGGGTAACGAGCAGTACTTC
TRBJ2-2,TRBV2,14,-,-,CASSGQTNTGELFF,TGTGCCAGCAGTGGACAGACGAACACCGGGGAGCTGTTTTTT
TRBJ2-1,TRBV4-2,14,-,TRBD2,CASSQRLALDEQFF,TGTGCCAGCAGCCAACGACTAGCGCTCGATGAGCAGTTCTTC
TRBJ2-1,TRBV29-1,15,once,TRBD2,CSVELSLAGRDEQFF,TGCAGCGTTGAATTGAGTCTAGCGGGAAGAGATGAGCAGTTCTTC
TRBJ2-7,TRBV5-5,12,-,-,CASTLSNYEQYF,TGTGCCAGCACACTTTCCAACTACGAGCAGTACTTC
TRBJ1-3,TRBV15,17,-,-,CATSRDFPGGSGNTIYF,TGTGCCACCAGCAGAGATTTCCCCGGGGGGTCCGGAAACACCATATATTTT
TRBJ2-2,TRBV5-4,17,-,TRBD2,CASRAGLAGRGTGELFF,TGTGCCAGCAGAGCCGGGTTAGCGGGACGCGGCACCGGGGAGCTGTTTTTT
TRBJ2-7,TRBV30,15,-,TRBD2,CAWSVQRGLTYEQYF,TGTGCCTGGAGTGTACAGCGGGGACTTACTTACGAGCAGTACTTC